The 21 T cell receptor beta chains reported below all come from one sample, sequenced in a study of response to subunit inactivated influenza vaccine. A single record per CDR3 protein comes from TCRdb applying MiXCR to the RT-PCR reads. Of 800,000 or so distinct CDR3 sequences detected, about 20% appear once; the ten largest clones hold more than 8.5%. Sequencing was performed on PBMCs from blood, taken about 5 days after vaccination. The receptors were gathered from a man in his forties or fifties who received an inactivated influenza vaccine.

The chain combines TRBV7-9 with TRBJ2-1; 14 nucleotides line up with TRBD2. The CDR3 length is 15 residues. Germline V gene lookup returns CDR1 SEHNR and CDR2 FQNEAQ (reference sequence). J gave up 2 bases and V 8 bases, and 2 bases lay outside the gene matches. The CDR3 here is CASRTSGGTYNEQFF. The CDR3 nucleotides are TGTGCCAGCCGGACTAGCGGGGGGACCTACAATGAGCAGTTCTTC. The entire variable domain, with the rest obtained from reference TRBV7-9 and TRBJ2-1, is as follows: DTGVSQNPRHKITKRGQNVTFRCDPISEHNRLYWYRQTLGQGPEFLTYFQNEAQLEKSRLLSDRFSAERPKGSFSTLEIQRTEQGDSAMYLCASRTSGGTYNEQFFGPGTRLTVL.

This clonotype was observed a handful of times. The rearrangement uses TRBV9 and TRBJ2-1; the D is unclear. The ends were cut back, 2 bases at V and 7 bases at J, with 16 bases in the middle. Germline assignment: CDR1 SGDLS and CDR2 YYNGEE. CDR3 size: 15 residues. CDR3 DNA: TGTGCCAGCAGCGTTTATGTAGCAGGCGCGAATGAGCAGTTCTTC. The encoded protein is CASSVYVAGANEQFF.

The rearrangement uses TRBV25-1 and TRBJ2-6, with unresolved D. The CDR3 has 14 residues. Germline CDR1 and CDR2: MGHDK and SYGVNS. V was shortened by 3 bases and J by 2 bases, with 5 bases between the two germline ends. The CDR3 nucleotides read TGTGCCAGCAGTGACCAGGCTGGGGCCAACGTCCTGACTTTC. Its translation is CASSDQAGANVLTF.

This clonotype occurred a few times. V usage is TRBV12-3 or TRBV12-4 and J usage is TRBJ2-1, with TRBD2 matching over 7 bases. V was pared by 6 bases and J by 6 bases, with 14 bases of the junction left unmatched. The CDR3 sequence is 16 residues long. For the CDR3, the DNA is TGTGCCAGCAGCTTTACCGGGAGGCCCCCTAGCAATGAGCAGTTCTTC. It yields the protein CASSFTGRPPSNEQFF.

J is TRBJ2-5 and V is TRBV11-1; 10 nucleotides align to TRBD2. CDR1 is SGHAT and CDR2 is FQDESV in the germline V gene (reference sequence). The CDR3 has 19 amino acids. V shed 3 bases, J shed 2 bases, and the junction held 15 bases outside the gene matches. The CDR3 DNA sequence: TGTGCCAGCAGCTTGGGCGAATGGGTAGCGGGGGGCCCACAAGAGACCCAGTACTTC. Translated, it gives CASSLGEWVAGGPQETQYF.

This clonotype turned up a few times. V is TRBV5-1 and J is TRBJ2-5; tentatively, D is TRBD2 (5 bases). V shed 3 bases and J shed 0 bases, with 18 bases lying between them. This CDR3 spans 17 amino acids. In germline, CDR1 is SGHRS, CDR2 YFSETQ. As DNA, the CDR3 is TGCGCCAGCAGCTCGTTTCCGGGGTTGGTAAACCAAGAGACCCAGTACTTC. Encoded protein: CASSSFPGLVNQETQYF.

J is TRBJ2-1 and V is TRBV4-3; D may correspond to TRBD1 or TRBD2 (6 bases each). CDR3 length: 16 residues. Looked up from germline, CDR1 is LGHNA and CDR2 is YSLEER. V lost 0 bases, J lost 8 bases, and 17 bases lay in between. The CDR3 DNA is TGCGCCAGCAGCCAAGACGGGGGCGGGCTATGGGATGAGCAGTTCTTC. Amino acid sequence: CASSQDGGGLWDEQFF.

This clonotype was detected only a few times. The chain joins TRBV10-3 to TRBJ2-5; tentative D call: TRBD2 (7 bases). The germline CDR1 and CDR2 sequences are ENHRY and SYGVKD. CDR3 length: 15 amino acids. V lost 3 bases to trimming and J lost 0 bases, with 11 bases between them. CDR3 residues: CAISEQGGNQETQYF. As DNA, the CDR3 is TGTGCCATCAGTGAACAGGGAGGGAACCAAGAGACCCAGTACTTC.

In this sample, this clonotype turned up a few times. CDR3 in DNA: TGCAGTGTAAGGGGTGGGCAAACATTCCGGAACATTCAGTACTTC. This sequence encodes CSVRGGQTFRNIQYF. The chain links TRBV20-1 to TRBJ2-4; TRBD1 might be the D (5 bases). The length of the CDR3 is 15 residues. The germline CDR1 and CDR2 sequences are DFQATT and SNEGSKA (reference sequence). Trimming shortened V by 7 bases and J by 7 bases, and 23 bases separated the two germline ends.

This rearrangement joins TRBV20-1 to TRBJ2-1; D remains unclear. CDR3 length: 15 amino acids. V was trimmed by 1 base and J by 0 bases, leaving 10 bases between them. In germline, CDR1 is DFQATT, CDR2 SNEGSKA (reference sequence). The CDR3 region has the DNA TGCAGTGCTAGAGGAGAGCGCAGCTCCTACAATGAGCAGTTCTTC. Translation gives CSARGERSSYNEQFF.

The chain employs TRBV7-2 and TRBJ2-2; D uncertain. CDR3 length: 12 amino acids. V lost 5 bases and J lost 6, with 7 bases in between. The germline gives CDR1 SGHTA, CDR2 FQGNSA. The CDR3 bases are TGTGCCAGCAGCCCAAACTCCGGGGAGCTGTTTTTT. Encoded protein: CASSPNSGELFF.

The J gene is TRBJ1-3, the V gene TRBV3-1, with 7 bases aligning to TRBD1. This CDR3 region has 17 residues. Trimming cost V 1 base and J 2 bases; bases outside gene matches: 8. Germline CDR1 and CDR2: LGHDT and YNNKEL (reference sequence). The CDR3 spells CASSQVGLTGAGNTIYF. In DNA form, the CDR3 reads TGTGCCAGCAGCCAAGTCGGCTTAACAGGGGCTGGAAACACCATATATTTT.

In this sample, this clonotype turned up a few times. The rearrangement uses TRBV5-1 and TRBJ1-6, with a possible D match to TRBD1 (6 bases). Between the trimmed V and J ends, which lost 0 bases and 9 bases, there was a span of 13 bases. The length of the CDR3 is 15 residues. Germline values: CDR1 SGHRS, CDR2 YFSETQ. The CDR3 region has the DNA TGCGCCAGCAGCTTGGCAAACAGGGTCGTTTCACCCCTCCACTTT. Residues: CASSLANRVVSPLHF.

This clonotype was detected only a few times. The chain has TRBV7-8 and TRBJ2-2, with no clear D. This CDR3 has 15 amino acids. CDR1 is SGHVS and CDR2 is FQNEAQ in the germline V gene. V was pared by 2 bases and J by 4 bases, with 11 bases between. The CDR3 DNA is TGTGCCAGCAGCTTACGTCTACCGGGCACCGGGGAGCTGTTTTTT. This encodes CASSLRLPGTGELFF.

This clonotype was recorded a few times. The gene calls are TRBV3-1 and TRBJ2-7, with unresolved D. V lost 8 bases and J 0 bases, leaving 11 bases between the germline ends. Per germline, CDR1 LGHDT and CDR2 YNNKEL (reference sequence). The CDR3 spans 13 residues. CDR3 sequence: CASGSFSSYEQYF. The DNA for the CDR3 is TGTGCCAGCGGGTCCTTCAGCTCCTACGAGCAGTACTTC.

This clonotype was observed a few times. This rearrangement joins TRBV12-3 or TRBV12-4 to TRBJ2-7; perhaps TRBD2 as D (5 bases). With 5 bases removed from V and 3 bases from J, the gap between germline ends came to 14 bases. The CDR3 is 14 residues long. The chain's CDR3 is CASSLGRHLYEQYF. The CDR3 DNA follows: TGTGCCAGCAGTCTGGGGAGACACCTCTACGAGCAGTACTTC.

V is TRBV6-1 and J is TRBJ2-7; possibly TRBD1 for D (6 bases). In germline, CDR1 is MNHNS, CDR2 SASEGT. This CDR3 contains 13 residues. Deletions cut 4 bases from V and 3 bases from J, with 10 bases between. In DNA, the CDR3 is TGTGCCAGCAGTGCCGGGACAATCTACGAGCAGTACTTC. Its protein product is CASSAGTIYEQYF.

The table lists this clonotype with a few counts. The chain uses TRBV3-1 and TRBJ1-5, with D hard to call. Per germline, CDR1 LGHDT and CDR2 YNNKEL (reference sequence). CDR3 length equals 15 residues. Trimming removed 3 bases at V and 4 bases at J, with 13 bases between. In DNA, the CDR3 is TGTGCCAGCAGCCACTCGGGTTTCGGAAATCAGCCCCAGCATTTT. As protein: CASSHSGFGNQPQHF.

This clonotype was detected only a few times. The V and J genes are TRBV4-2 and TRBJ2-7, with D possibly matching TRBD1 (6 bases). The germline gives CDR1 LGHNA, CDR2 YNFKEQ. This CDR3 has 16 amino acids. V lost 3 bases and J lost 0, with 15 bases in between. As DNA, the CDR3 is TGTGCCAGCAGCCAGTACCGGGACACCCGCTCCTACGAGCAGTACTTC. This gives the protein CASSQYRDTRSYEQYF.

This clonotype was recorded many times. The genes are TRBV5-1 and TRBJ2-3; D uncertain. Germline V gene data show CDR1 as SGHRS and CDR2 as YFSETQ. Between the trimmed V and J ends, which lost 2 bases and 3 bases, there was a span of 13 bases. This CDR3 spans 15 amino acids. CDR3 nucleotides: TGCGCCAGCAGCTTTGAGAGCCCCAGGACAGATACGCAGTATTTT. It yields the protein CASSFESPRTDTQYF.

This clonotype was counted a few times. This chain connects TRBV4-3 to TRBJ2-7; maybe TRBD1 (6 bases). Trimming pared 0 bases from V and 0 bases from J, leaving 12 bases between. The CDR3 totals 16 residues. Germline-derived CDR1 and CDR2 are LGHNA and YSLEER. The CDR3 here is CASSQDWDTDSYEQYF. CDR3 DNA sequence: TGCGCCAGCAGCCAAGACTGGGACACCGACTCCTACGAGCAGTACTTC.